The 3 T cell receptor beta chains below come from one sample, sequenced in a study of T cell responses to AZD1222 COVID-19 vaccine. The protocol was immunoSEQ multiplex PCR, while the TCRdb copy is restricted to in-frame clones and leaves out a portion. This sample has roughly 180,000 clones, with over 85% found just once. Specimen: peripheral blood, collected 28 days after the second dose of the MenACWY control vaccine. These receptors were taken from an adult who received the MenACWY meningococcal vaccine as a control.

This clone was counted a single time. This chain links TRBV7-2 with TRBJ1-1, with TRBD1 matching 7 bases. The ends lost 5 bases at V and 0 bases at J; junction bases unmatched: 3. Germline V lookup: CDR1 SGHTA, CDR2 FQGNSA. The CDR3 consists of 14 residues. This CDR3 is CASSLQGMNTEAFF. CDR3 in DNA: TGTGCCAGCAGCCTACAGGGGATGAACACTGAAGCTTTCTTT.

This clone was seen once. The chain carries TRBV12-3 or TRBV12-4 and TRBJ1-5; D remains unclear. The CDR3 sequence is 13 residues long. Trimming pared 5 bases from V and 7 bases from J, leaving 12 bases between. The CDR3 here is CASSPQAGQPQHF. The CDR3 coding sequence is TGTGCCAGCAGTCCCCAGGCGGGGCAGCCCCAGCATTTT.

The rearrangement links TRBV19 to TRBJ2-1; D possibly corresponds to TRBD2 (5 bases). Trimming left V 5 bases short and J 11 bases short, with 19 bases between. Germline V gene sequence: CDR1 LNHDA, CDR2 SQIVND (reference sequence). There are 14 residues in the CDR3. The CDR3 spells CASSPRPRRGQQFF. Here the CDR3 DNA reads TGTGCCAGTAGTCCACGACCGCGTCGCGGGCAGCAGTTCTTC.